The 5 T cell receptor beta chains below were found in one sample sequenced in a study of blood T cell repertoires in COVID-19. Sequencing was performed with immunoSEQ multiplex PCR; in TCRdb, only in-frame clones are kept and a portion is missing. This sample has about 130,000 clones; about 82% occur once, and the top ten carry about 5%. Sequenced input: peripheral blood. The receptors originated from a human donor in a cohort sampled during active COVID-19.

This clone was detected once. The rearrangement links TRBV5-1 to TRBJ2-5; TRBD2 agrees at 8 bases. Germline-derived CDR1 and CDR2 are SGHRS and YFSETQ. There are 14 residues in the CDR3. With V trimmed by 2 bases and J by 1 base, 1 base remained unmatched. The DNA of the CDR3 is TGCGCCAGCAGCTTACTAGCGGCCCAAGAGACCCAGTACTTC. Protein: CASSLLAAQETQYF.

The chain uses TRBV28 and TRBJ2-7; 11 bases are shared with TRBD2. The CDR3 has 17 residues. V lost 2 bases to trimming and J lost 2 bases; unmatched junction nucleotides: 8. CDR1 MDHEN and CDR2 SYDVKM come from the germline V gene. The CDR3 sequence: CASSLPSGRPKTYEQYF. The CDR3 region has the DNA TGTGCCAGCAGTTTACCTAGCGGGAGGCCGAAAACCTACGAGCAGTACTTC. The variable domain in full, completed from reference TRBV28 and TRBJ2-7, reads DVKVTQSSRYLVKRTGEKVFLECVQDMDHENMFWYRQDPGLGLRLIYFSYDVKMKEKGDIPEGYSVSREKKERFSLILESASTNQTSMYLCASSLPSGRPKTYEQYFGPGTRLTVT.

The CDR3 nucleotides read TGTGCCAGCAGTCCTCGGGACACAGGTCGTGGCTACACCTTC. Encoded protein: CASSPRDTGRGYTF. V and J are TRBV28 and TRBJ1-2; a possible D gene is TRBD1 (6 bases). V lost 5 bases and J 7 bases, leaving 17 bases between the germline ends. CDR1 and CDR2 from the germline V gene are MDHEN and SYDVKM. The CDR3 runs 14 residues.

In its sample, this clone was seen once. This sequence joins TRBV3-1 (or the pseudogene TRBV3-2) and TRBJ1-2; possibly TRBD1 for D (5 bases). Trimming stripped 1 base from V and 5 bases from J, with 17 bases between. Germline loops: CDR1 LGHDT, CDR2 YNNKEL (reference sequence). The CDR3 has 16 residues. The DNA for the CDR3 is TGTGCCAGCAGCCAAGGACTACCGGGGGGTGGATATGGCTACACCTTC. It yields the protein CASSQGLPGGGYGYTF.

This rearrangement joins TRBV11-2 to TRBJ2-1, with 7 bases matching TRBD2. The CDR3 runs 16 residues. From germline, CDR1 is SGHAT and CDR2 FQNNGV. The J segment lost 9 bases and the V segment lost 1 base, leaving 12 bases of the junction unmatched. The CDR3 sequence: CASSLGLREAFSEQFF. In nucleotides, the CDR3 is TGTGCCAGCAGCTTAGGTCTTCGGGAGGCTTTTAGTGAGCAGTTCTTC.